Each of the 27 T cell receptor beta chains below was sequenced from the same sample in a study of control samples from healthy donors and cancer patients. The assay was immunoSEQ multiplex PCR, and TCRdb's table has in-frame clones only and misses some. This sample has 78,000 or so clones, with more than 75% found just once. Sequences were obtained from blood. These receptors were collected from a man in his fifties or sixties in good health.

The rearrangement joins TRBV5-1 to TRBJ2-1; a possible D gene is TRBD1 (5 bases). The V gene lost 6 bases and the J gene lost 0 bases, with 10 bases spanning the gap. This CDR3 region has 14 residues. CDR1 and CDR2 (germline): SGHRS, YFSETQ. In DNA form, the CDR3 reads TGCGCCAGCACTGACAGAAGCTCCTACAATGAGCAGTTCTTC. The encoded protein is CASTDRSSYNEQFF.

This clone was detected a few times. The chain joins TRBV15 to TRBJ2-7; D not resolved. The CDR3 totals 13 residues. V was pared by 1 base and J by 3 bases, with 7 bases between. Per germline, CDR1 LNHNV and CDR2 YYDKDF (reference sequence). The CDR3 region is CATSRGVGYEQYF. CDR3 nucleotides: TGTGCCACCAGCAGAGGCGTCGGCTACGAGCAGTACTTC.

The rearrangement links TRBV30 to TRBJ1-3, with unresolved D. CDR1 is GTSNPN and CDR2 is SVGIG in the germline V gene (reference sequence). V was clipped by 2 bases and J by 3 bases, with 8 bases between them. The CDR3 runs to 13 residues. DNA for the CDR3: TGTGCCTGGAGTTTCTTAGGTGGAAACACCATATATTTT. This encodes CAWSFLGGNTIYF. Full variable domain (missing parts from reference TRBV30 and TRBJ1-3): SQTIHQWPATLVQPVGSPLSLECTVEGTSNPNLYWYRQAAGRGLQLLFYSVGIGQISSEVPQNLSASRPQDRQFILSSKKLLLSDSGFYLCAWSFLGGNTIYFGEGSWLTVV.

CDR3 DNA: TGCGCCAGCAGCTCTACTAGCGGAGGCCTAGGGGAGCAGTTCTTC. Amino acid sequence: CASSSTSGGLGEQFF. This chain uses TRBV5-1 with TRBJ2-1; TRBD2 aligns across 8 bases. The CDR3 covers 15 residues. The junction had 12 bases not matched to a gene; V was cut back by 3 bases and J by 10 bases. Germline lookup yields CDR1 SGHRS and CDR2 YFSETQ.

The V gene is TRBV3-1 (or the pseudogene TRBV3-2), the J gene TRBJ2-6; D call uncertain. V was trimmed by 4 bases and J by 0 bases, leaving 10 bases between them. The CDR3 is made up of 16 amino acids. Germline CDR1 is LGHDT and CDR2 is YNNKEL (reference sequence). The DNA for the CDR3 is TGTGCCAGCAGCCCGATACTCGGCTCTGGGGCCAACGTCCTGACTTTC. Its protein is CASSPILGSGANVLTF.

The gene calls are TRBV7-2 and TRBJ1-2, with TRBD1 matching over 9 bases. V trimming: 5 bases; J trimming: 4 bases; junction bases outside the gene matches: 8. From germline, CDR1 is SGHTA and CDR2 FQGNSA. The CDR3 covers 15 residues. Here the CDR3 reads CASSAPLQGAYGYTF. For the CDR3, the DNA is TGTGCCAGCAGCGCACCCCTACAGGGGGCCTATGGCTACACCTTC.

The chain uses TRBV4-3 and TRBJ2-1, with TRBD2 matching 7 bases. V dropped 0 bases and J dropped 9; count of bases not matched to a gene: 14. Per germline, CDR1 LGHNA and CDR2 YSLEER. CDR3 size: 17 residues. Here the CDR3 reads CASSQDRQGGRGGEQFF. The DNA of the CDR3 is TGCGCCAGCAGCCAAGACAGGCAGGGCGGGAGAGGCGGTGAGCAGTTCTTC.

This clone was seen a single time. This rearrangement joins TRBV9 to TRBJ1-3, with 8 bases lining up with TRBD1. Trimming cost V 2 bases and J 3 bases; bases outside gene matches: 4. The CDR3 length is 15 residues. From germline, CDR1 is SGDLS and CDR2 YYNGEE. CDR3 sequence reads: CASSVTGGNGNTIYF. DNA of the CDR3: TGTGCCAGCAGCGTCACAGGGGGTAATGGAAACACCATATATTTT.

The rearrangement links TRBV4-2 to TRBJ1-1; no clear D gene. In germline, CDR1 is LGHNA, CDR2 YNFKEQ. V lost 3 bases to trimming and J lost 4 bases, with 12 bases between them. This CDR3 spans 14 amino acids. The CDR3 here is CASSQSTEITEAFF. The CDR3 region has the DNA TGTGCCAGCAGCCAGAGTACAGAGATCACTGAAGCTTTCTTT.

The rearrangement links TRBV5-1 to TRBJ2-5; 8 bases agree with TRBD1. CDR3 size: 16 residues. CDR1 and CDR2 (germline): SGHRS, YFSETQ. The junction had 9 bases not matched to a gene; V was cut back by 0 bases and J by 5 bases. CDR3 coding DNA: TGCGCCAGCAGCTTGGGCGTCCAGGGGGCAGGGGAGACCCAGTACTTC. The encoded protein is CASSLGVQGAGETQYF. The full variable domain, its missing parts supplied by reference TRBV5-1 and TRBJ2-5, is KAGVTQTPRYLIKTRGQQVTLSCSPISGHRSVSWYQQTPGQGLQFLFEYFSETQRNKGNFPGRFSGRQFSNSRSEMNVSTLELGDSALYLCASSLGVQGAGETQYFGPGTRLLVL.

The chain couples TRBV6-6 to TRBJ1-5; 7 nucleotides agree with TRBD1. The CDR3 loop spans 13 amino acids. Germline V gene data show CDR1 as MNHNY and CDR2 as SVGAGI (reference sequence). Unmatched junction bases numbered 6, after V lost 8 bases and J lost 5 bases. This chain's CDR3 is CASEGQEDQPQHF. The DNA for the CDR3 is TGTGCCAGCGAAGGACAGGAAGATCAGCCCCAGCATTTT.

The rearrangement joins TRBV9 to TRBJ2-2, with 8 bases lining up with TRBD2. The CDR3 length is 15 residues. Losses at the gene ends were 3 bases for V and 8 bases for J; bases not matched to a gene: 9. Per germline, CDR1 SGDLS and CDR2 YYNGEE. The CDR3 protein is CASSGPGLVSGELFF. Here the CDR3 DNA reads TGTGCCAGCAGCGGCCCGGGACTAGTGTCTGGGGAGCTGTTTTTT.

V usage is TRBV5-1 and J usage is TRBJ1-6, with TRBD1 as a possible D gene (5 bases). The V gene's germline CDR1 is SGHRS and CDR2 YFSETQ. V shed 3 bases and J shed 6 bases, with 10 bases lying between them. This CDR3 comprises 14 residues. The CDR3 protein is CASSSDNRNSPLHF. The CDR3 DNA is TGCGCCAGCAGCTCGGACAATCGTAATTCACCCCTCCACTTT. Supplemented by reference TRBV5-1 and TRBJ1-6, the full variable domain reads KAGVTQTPRYLIKTRGQQVTLSCSPISGHRSVSWYQQTPGQGLQFLFEYFSETQRNKGNFPGRFSGRQFSNSRSEMNVSTLELGDSALYLCASSSDNRNSPLHFGNGTRLTVT.

A few counts support this clone. V gene TRBV6-1 combines with J gene TRBJ2-3; D gene ambiguous. Trimming stripped 0 bases from V and 5 bases from J, with 6 bases between. The CDR3 consists of 13 residues. Germline V gives CDR1 MNHNS, CDR2 SASEGT. The CDR3 DNA is TGTGCCAGCAGTGAAGCGTTTAGAGATACGCAGTATTTT. Amino acid sequence: CASSEAFRDTQYF.

This clone has just one count. This chain connects TRBV6-5 to TRBJ1-2, with 7 bases matching TRBD1. The CDR3 length is 16 residues. V was clipped by 2 bases and J by 2 bases; unmatched bases: 8. CDR1 is MNHEY and CDR2 is SVGAGI in the germline V gene. The CDR3 DNA follows: TGTGCCAGCAGTTACGGAAGCCAGGGGGTCAACTATGGCTACACCTTC. This translates into CASSYGSQGVNYGYTF.

This clone was counted once. The J gene is TRBJ2-2, the V gene TRBV28; 9 nucleotides align to TRBD1. Germline trimming cut 3 bases from V and 6 bases from J; bases unmatched to any gene: 2. From germline, CDR1 is MDHEN and CDR2 SYDVKM. The CDR3 has 14 residues. The CDR3 sequence: CASSFGTGSGELFF. The CDR3, as DNA: TGTGCCAGCAGTTTTGGGACAGGGTCCGGGGAGCTGTTTTTT. The full variable domain, in which reference TRBV28 and TRBJ2-2 provide the parts outside the CDR3, is DVKVTQSSRYLVKRTGEKVFLECVQDMDHENMFWYRQDPGLGLRLIYFSYDVKMKEKGDIPEGYSVSREKKERFSLILESASTNQTSMYLCASSFGTGSGELFFGEGSRLTVL.

This chain links TRBV2 with TRBJ1-3, with 10 bases aligning to TRBD1. The V and J ends lost 5 bases and 1 base, in that order; junction bases with no gene match: 5. The CDR3 is 16 residues long. Germline CDR1 is SNHLY and CDR2 is FYNNEI. The CDR3 DNA is TGTGCCAGCAGTCCCGGGACAGGGGAATCTGGAAACACCATATATTTT. It codes for CASSPGTGESGNTIYF.

V usage is TRBV4-1 and J usage is TRBJ1-5; TRBD1 aligns across 9 bases. Losses at the gene ends were 0 bases for V and 0 bases for J; bases not matched to a gene: 3. The germline V gene has CDR1 MGHRA and CDR2 YSYEKL. The CDR3 sequence is 17 residues long. In DNA, the CDR3 is TGCGCCAGCAGCCAAGATGGGACAGGGTATAGCAATCAGCCCCAGCATTTT. It encodes CASSQDGTGYSNQPQHF.

The V call is TRBV27, the J call TRBJ2-1, with 7 bases that match TRBD1. V was pared by 1 base and J by 1 base, with 10 bases of the junction left unmatched. CDR1 and CDR2 (germline): MNHEY, SMNVEV (reference sequence). CDR3 size: 18 residues. The CDR3 bases are TGTGCCAGCAGTTTATTCGGGAATCACAGGGGTTCCTACAATGAGCAGTTCTTC. As protein: CASSLFGNHRGSYNEQFF.

In its sample, this clone was seen a few times. CDR3 coding DNA: TGCGCCAGCAGCACCACTCCCGGGACAGGCCCCAATGAGCAGTTCTTC. This sequence encodes CASSTTPGTGPNEQFF. The rearrangement uses TRBV5-1 and TRBJ2-1; TRBD1 matches 8 bases. CDR1 SGHRS and CDR2 YFSETQ come from the germline V gene. J was trimmed by 6 bases and V by 4 bases; bases with no gene match: 12. The CDR3 is 16 amino acids.

The chain joins TRBV18 to TRBJ1-1, with 10 nucleotides matching TRBD1. V lost 2 bases to trimming and J lost 5 bases; unmatched junction nucleotides: 11. Germline V gene sequence: CDR1 KGHSH, CDR2 LQKENI. The CDR3 spans 17 residues. In DNA, the CDR3 is TGTGCCAGCTCACCATGGACCGTAGGGACAGGGGCTACTGAAGCTTTCTTT. Translation: CASSPWTVGTGATEAFF.

This chain uses TRBV6-6 with TRBJ2-2; TRBD1 matches 9 bases. The CDR3 covers 12 residues. Germline trimming cut 6 bases from V and 11 bases from J; bases unmatched to any gene: 4. The V gene's germline CDR1 is MNHNY and CDR2 SVGAGI (reference sequence). CDR3 nucleotides: TGTGCCAGCAGCCCAACAGGGGGCGAGCTGTTTTTT. Residues: CASSPTGGELFF.

Here the CDR3 DNA reads TGTGCCAGCAGCTTATCTAGCGGGGCGCCGGGAAGGCAGTTCTTC. As protein: CASSLSSGAPGRQFF. The chain has TRBV11-3 and TRBJ2-1; TRBD2 agrees at 9 bases. This CDR3 has 15 residues. V lost 2 bases to trimming and J lost 12 bases; unmatched junction nucleotides: 11. The germline gives CDR1 SGHNT, CDR2 YENEEA.

The J gene is TRBJ1-1, the V gene TRBV5-1; D is undetermined. V was trimmed by 0 bases and J by 4 bases, leaving 10 bases between them. Germline CDR1 reads SGHRS; CDR2 reads YFSETQ. The CDR3 spans 14 residues. CDR3 region: CASSLGGLGTEAFF. CDR3 in DNA: TGCGCCAGCAGCTTGGGAGGGTTGGGCACTGAAGCTTTCTTT.

The chain links TRBV6-5 to TRBJ1-2; tentatively, D is TRBD1 (6 bases). V gave up 6 bases and J gave up 0 bases, with 11 bases separating them. Germline V gene data show CDR1 as MNHEY and CDR2 as SVGAGI. This CDR3 has 14 residues. CDR3 region: CASRLQGTNYGYTF. The DNA for the CDR3 is TGTGCCAGCAGACTACAGGGAACTAACTATGGCTACACCTTC.

The chain links TRBV19 to TRBJ2-5, with D maybe TRBD1 (6 bases). CDR3 length: 14 amino acids. Germline CDR1 is LNHDA and CDR2 is SQIVND (reference sequence). The V end was cut by 5 bases, the J end by 1 base, with 11 bases between. Written as DNA, the CDR3 is TGTGCCAGTAGTTGGGGGCTACCCCAAGAGACCCAGTACTTC. Translated, it gives CASSWGLPQETQYF.

V and J are TRBV7-9 and TRBJ1-4; D not resolved. The CDR3 contains 15 residues. V was shortened by 5 bases and J by 0 bases, with 10 bases between the two germline ends. Germline V CDR1 and CDR2: SEHNR, FQNEAQ (reference sequence). Here the CDR3 DNA reads TGTGCCAGCAGCCTGGGTGGGACAACTAATGAAAAACTGTTTTTT. This codes for CASSLGGTTNEKLFF.